These 3 T cell receptor beta chains were all obtained from the same sample, sequenced in a study of response to subunit inactivated influenza vaccine listed by TCRdb under 2018. The method behind the library was RT-PCR. TCRdb names Illumina HiSeq 2500 as the instrument used. TCRdb applied fastp at Q25 and MiXCR to the public reads, then kept only in-frame beta chains. One record per CDR3 amino acid sequence lists the most common genes and DNA. A total of about 780,000 distinct CDR3 sequences appear in this sample, around a sixth of them only once. 9.5% to 13% of the sample is taken by the ten largest. The sample consisted of PBMCs from blood, taken less than 6 days after vaccination. The receptors originated from a man aged 50-59 years who received an inactivated influenza vaccine. Donor details come from another sample of the same person, matched by shared clones.

This clonotype was detected a few times. The V and J genes are TRBV6-2 or TRBV6-3 and TRBJ2-3; the match to TRBD2 covers 12 bases. This CDR3 region has 14 residues. The ends lost 5 bases at V and 13 bases at J; junction bases unmatched: 10. The germline gives CDR1 MNHEY, CDR2 SVGEGT. DNA of the CDR3: TGTGCCAGCAGTCGCGCTAGCGGGGGGGCTACTAAGTATTTT. Translating it yields CASSRASGGATKYF.

The chain has TRBV5-1 and TRBJ2-7, with D unclear. Germline CDR1 SGHRS, CDR2 YFSETQ. This CDR3 spans 15 amino acids. The V end was cut by 4 bases, the J end by 3 bases, with 17 bases between. This CDR3 reads CASSRRLTESYEQYF. The CDR3 DNA reads TGCGCCAGCAGCAGGCGACTCACCGAGAGCTACGAGCAGTACTTC.

This clonotype was seen repeatedly, ten times or more. The chain is built from TRBV7-2 and TRBJ2-5, with D maybe TRBD1 (5 bases). Germline loops: CDR1 SGHTA, CDR2 FQGNSA. CDR3 size: 15 residues. The germline V and J ends were trimmed by 5 bases and 3 bases, with 16 bases remaining between them. The CDR3 bases are TGTGCCAGCAGCCCGAGACAGTTAGGGGAAGAGACCCAGTACTTC. Translation: CASSPRQLGEETQYF.